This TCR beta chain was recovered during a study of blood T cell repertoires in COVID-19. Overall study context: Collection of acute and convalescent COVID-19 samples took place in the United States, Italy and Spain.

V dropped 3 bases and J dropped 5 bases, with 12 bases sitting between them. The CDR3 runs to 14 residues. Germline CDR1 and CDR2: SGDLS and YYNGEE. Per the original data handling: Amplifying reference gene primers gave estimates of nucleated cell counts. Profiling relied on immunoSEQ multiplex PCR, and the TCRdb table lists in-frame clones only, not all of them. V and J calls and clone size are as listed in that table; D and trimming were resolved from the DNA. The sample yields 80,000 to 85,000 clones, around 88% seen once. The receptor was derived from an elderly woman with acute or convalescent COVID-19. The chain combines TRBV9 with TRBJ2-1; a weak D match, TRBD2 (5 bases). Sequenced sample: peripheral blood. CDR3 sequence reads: CASSAQLGNNEQFF. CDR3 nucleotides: TGTGCCAGCAGCGCTCAACTAGGGAACAATGAGCAGTTCTTC.